The 16 T cell receptor beta chains given below trace back to one sample, sequenced in a study of cytomegalovirus exposure and HLA in healthy donors. The primer mix had 60 Vbeta and 13 Jbeta primers. Sequencing used immunoSEQ multiplex PCR; TCRdb keeps in-frame clones, though not all of them. Found here are 110,000 or so clones, roughly 70% of them singletons; the top ten hold 1.3%. Sequenced material: PBMCs. The receptors derive from a man aged 35-49 years in good health and CMV-seronegative.

V gene TRBV4-1 combines with J gene TRBJ2-7; a weak D match, TRBD2 (6 bases). CDR3 size: 16 residues. Germline values: CDR1 MGHRA, CDR2 YSYEKL. The V end lost 4 bases, the J end lost 0 bases, and 16 bases lay between the germline ends. The CDR3 reads CASSRAGGTSSYEQYF. CDR3 in DNA: TGCGCCAGCAGCCGTGCCGGCGGGACTTCCTCCTACGAGCAGTACTTC.

A word on this clone: The junction differs from germline at one of its ends, possibly a read error. This chain connects TRBV30 to TRBJ2-7; 8 nucleotides agree with TRBD2. Germline V gene sequence: CDR1 GTSNPN, CDR2 SVGIG (reference sequence). The CDR3 loop spans 14 amino acids. CDR3 coding DNA: TGTGCCTGGAGTGTATACGGGAGGGCCTACGGGCAGTACTTC. It translates to CAWSVYGRAYGQYF.

The V gene is TRBV23-1, the J gene TRBJ2-2; D unclear. TRBV23-1 is reported as an ORF; its role is uncertain. This CDR3 has 13 amino acids. V dropped 0 bases and J dropped 3 bases, with 2 bases sitting between them. The DNA of the CDR3 is TGCGCCAGCAGTCAATCCTACACCGGGGAGCTGTTTTTT. Translation gives CASSQSYTGELFF.

The chain couples TRBV15 to TRBJ1-1; D is undetermined. Trimming left V 3 bases short and J 1 base short, with 6 bases between. The CDR3 contains 13 residues. Germline V gives CDR1 LNHNV, CDR2 YYDKDF (reference sequence). The CDR3 spells CATSSRGNTEAFF. The CDR3 DNA sequence: TGTGCCACCAGCAGTCGGGGGAACACTGAAGCTTTCTTT.

This sequence joins TRBV5-4 and TRBJ2-7, with 8 positions matching TRBD1. This CDR3 comprises 16 residues. Germline V gene lookup returns CDR1 SGHNT and CDR2 YYREEE (reference sequence). Trimming removed 0 bases from V and 3 bases from J; junction bases left unmatched: 8. In nucleotides, the CDR3 is TGTGCCAGCAGCTTGGGGGGCGGGACAGGTCGCTACGAGCAGTACTTC. Protein sequence: CASSLGGGTGRYEQYF.

The sample holds one count of this clone. The rearrangement uses TRBV10-3 and TRBJ1-1; D may be TRBD1 (6 bases). CDR1 and CDR2 from the germline V gene are ENHRY and SYGVKD. V was trimmed by 7 bases and J by 7 bases, leaving 22 bases between them. This CDR3 has 15 amino acids. As DNA, the CDR3 is TGTGCCATCAATCCCGGAAGGGGGGGGAGTAATGAAGCTTTCTTT. Its protein is CAINPGRGGSNEAFF.

This clone was recorded once. The rearrangement uses TRBV4-1 and TRBJ2-1; TRBD1 matches 9 bases. The germline gives CDR1 MGHRA, CDR2 YSYEKL. Trimming took 4 bases from V and 4 from J; bases not matched to a gene: 8. CDR3 length equals 16 residues. CDR3 DNA sequence: TGCGCCAGCAGCCTCGAACCGGGACAGGGTTACAATGAGCAGTTCTTC. Translating gives CASSLEPGQGYNEQFF.

The rearrangement links TRBV11-2 to TRBJ2-7; D perhaps matches TRBD1 (5 bases). Germline CDR1 is SGHAT and CDR2 is FQNNGV. Trimming pared 3 bases from V and 3 bases from J, leaving 9 bases between. The CDR3 extends over 13 amino acids. CDR3 nucleotide sequence: TGTGCCAGCAGCTTTCAGGGCGGCTACGAGCAGTACTTC. It specifies CASSFQGGYEQYF.

The chain employs TRBV6-6 and TRBJ2-6, with D possibly TRBD2 on 6 matching bases. This CDR3 has 16 amino acids. V was pared by 2 bases and J by 1 base, with 9 bases between. The germline V gene has CDR1 MNHNY and CDR2 SVGAGI (reference sequence). The CDR3 is CASSYMAGSGANVLTF. CDR3 in DNA: TGTGCCAGCAGTTACATGGCGGGGTCTGGGGCCAACGTCCTGACTTTC.

The chain recombines TRBV28 with TRBJ2-1; D is perhaps TRBD2 (5 bases). This CDR3 is built from 10 residues. The ends were cut back, 6 bases at V and 8 bases at J, with 5 bases in the middle. Germline loops: CDR1 MDHEN, CDR2 SYDVKM. For the CDR3, the DNA is TGTGCCAGCAGCGGGGATGAGCAGTTCTTC. Amino acids: CASSGDEQFF.

The chain is built from TRBV11-2 and TRBJ2-1; TRBD2 matches at 10 bases. CDR3 size: 16 residues. V shed 3 bases, J shed 7 bases, and the junction held 9 bases outside the gene matches. Looked up from germline, CDR1 is SGHAT and CDR2 is FQNNGV. The CDR3 sequence is CASSLLSGRSRNEQFF. DNA for the CDR3: TGTGCCAGCAGCTTGCTTAGCGGGAGGTCTCGGAATGAGCAGTTCTTC.

The CDR3 loop reads CAISESGHNEQFF. The CDR3 DNA reads TGTGCCATCAGTGAGTCGGGCCACAATGAGCAGTTCTTC. The rearrangement links TRBV10-3 to TRBJ2-1; D call uncertain. Germline lookup yields CDR1 ENHRY and CDR2 SYGVKD. V gave up 0 bases and J gave up 5 bases, with 5 bases separating them. This CDR3 has 13 residues.

This chain links TRBV7-8 with TRBJ1-1; 8 nucleotides align to TRBD1. With 5 bases clipped from V and 6 bases from J, the junction kept 14 bases outside the gene matches. The germline gives CDR1 SGHVS, CDR2 FQNEAQ. The CDR3 loop spans 16 amino acids. CDR3 amino acids: CASSPVRAGGRAEAFF. The CDR3 DNA is TGTGCCAGCAGCCCAGTAAGAGCAGGGGGCAGGGCTGAAGCTTTCTTT.

V is TRBV4-2 and J is TRBJ2-7; D is perhaps TRBD1 (6 bases). Deletions cut 0 bases from V and 3 bases from J, with 15 bases between. There are 16 residues in the CDR3. Per germline, CDR1 LGHNA and CDR2 YNFKEQ. The CDR3 loop is CASSQDRGQGIYEQYF. In nucleotides, the CDR3 is TGTGCCAGCAGCCAAGATCGAGGCCAGGGGATCTACGAGCAGTACTTC.

The chain joins TRBV7-8 to TRBJ2-6, with 12 positions matching TRBD1. CDR3 length equals 17 residues. CDR1 is SGHVS and CDR2 is FQNEAQ in the germline V gene. The trim removed 5 bases at V and 5 bases at J, leaving 7 bases unmatched. Here the CDR3 DNA reads TGTGCCAGCAGCCCACGTGGGACAGGGGGCTGGGCCAACGTCCTGACTTTC. The encoded protein is CASSPRGTGGWANVLTF.

The chain links TRBV5-8 to TRBJ2-1; the match to TRBD2 covers 16 bases. Trimming at V came to 7 bases and at J to 7 bases, leaving 11 bases not matched to a gene. Per the germline V gene, CDR1 is SGHTS and CDR2 is YDEGEE. This CDR3 region has 17 residues. The CDR3 loop is CASEMPGTSGGANEQFF. DNA of the CDR3: TGTGCCAGCGAGATGCCCGGGACTAGCGGGGGGGCAAATGAGCAGTTCTTC.